The 20 T cell receptor beta chains given below trace back to one sample, sequenced in a study of blood T cells in healthy people across ages. Together with a sample-barcoded 5' primer, a J-beta primer mix was included in a second PCR lasting about 7 to 11 cycles. TCRdb reprocessed the 5' RACE reads with MiXCR, giving one entry per CDR3 protein. The sample includes 1.5 million to 2 million distinct CDR3 sequences, about 30% of them seen just once. Sequenced sample: blood. Receptor source: a woman aged 30 to 39 in good health.

This clonotype was counted only a few times. This chain links TRBV2 with TRBJ1-6; 8 positions match TRBD1. The CDR3 extends over 14 amino acids. Germline CDR1 is SNHLY and CDR2 is FYNNEI. V lost 3 bases and J lost 7; bases outside the gene matches: 2. In DNA, the CDR3 is TGTGCCAGCAGTGACAGGGGGCAAAATTCACCCCTCCACTTT. It encodes CASSDRGQNSPLHF.

This clonotype came up once. V and J are TRBV7-2 and TRBJ2-1; D is perhaps TRBD2 (7 bases). The CDR3 is made up of 15 amino acids. The germline CDR1 and CDR2 sequences are SGHTA and FQGNSA. Between the trimmed V and J ends, which lost 5 bases and 6 bases, there was a span of 17 bases. CDR3 loop: CASSRPGGGTNEQFF. DNA of the CDR3: TGTGCCAGCAGCCGGCCGGGCGGGGGCACCAATGAGCAGTTCTTC. The complete variable domain, with remaining parts taken from reference TRBV7-2 and TRBJ2-1, reads GAGVSQSPSNKVTEKGKDVELRCDPISGHTALYWYRQSLGQGLEFLIYFQGNSAPDKSGLPSDRFSAERTGGSVSTLTIQRTQQEDSAVYLCASSRPGGGTNEQFFGPGTRLTVL.

This clonotype was picked up many times. The CDR3 protein is CASSFGTSDSYEQYF. CDR3 nucleotide sequence: TGTGCCAGCAGTTTTGGGACTAGCGACTCCTACGAGCAGTACTTC. The rearrangement joins TRBV28 to TRBJ2-7; 10 nucleotides align to TRBD2. After removal of 3 bases from V and 0 bases from J, the junction contained 2 bases not matched to a gene. This CDR3 region has 15 residues. CDR1 and CDR2 (germline): MDHEN, SYDVKM.

V is TRBV16 and J is TRBJ2-5; D gene ambiguous. The CDR3 length is 14 residues. Germline loops: CDR1 KGHSY, CDR2 FQNENV. V lost 6 bases, J lost 9 bases, and 20 bases lay in between. Written as DNA, the CDR3 is TGTGCCAGCAGTCAGCAGAGGACCGGTGGGGCCCAGTACTTC. It yields the protein CASSQQRTGGAQYF.

Only one count was recorded for this clonotype. The chain has TRBV29-1 and TRBJ1-1; D possibly corresponds to TRBD1 (6 bases). The germline V gene encodes CDR1 SQVTM and CDR2 ANQGSEA. V was cut by 5 bases and J by 8 bases, with 24 bases left in between. The CDR3 sequence is 15 residues long. The CDR3 protein is CSVFWPLTGFGEAFF. CDR3 DNA sequence: TGCAGCGTTTTTTGGCCCCTGACAGGATTTGGAGAAGCTTTCTTT. Supplemented by reference TRBV29-1 and TRBJ1-1, the full variable domain reads SAVISQKPSRDICQRGTSLTIQCQVDSQVTMMFWYRQQPGQSLTLIATANQGSEATYESGFVIDKFPISRPNLTFSTLTVSNMSPEDSSIYLCSVFWPLTGFGEAFFGQGTRLTVV.

The V gene is TRBV7-6, the J gene TRBJ1-5; TRBD1 matches 8 bases. Germline loops: CDR1 SGHVS, CDR2 FNYEAQ. This CDR3 spans 13 amino acids. J lost 9 bases, V lost 5 bases, and 6 bases had no gene match. The CDR3 sequence is CASSPDRDRPQHF. Here the CDR3 DNA reads TGTGCCAGCAGCCCGGACAGGGACAGGCCCCAGCATTTT.

The chain has TRBV6-1 and TRBJ1-5; D may be TRBD1 (5 bases). Trimming stripped 5 bases from V and 0 bases from J, with 20 bases between. The V gene's germline CDR1 is MNHNS and CDR2 SASEGT. The CDR3 is made up of 18 amino acids. CDR3 region: CASSTTRGLGFSNQPQHF. CDR3 nucleotides: TGTGCCAGCAGTACCACCCGGGGCTTGGGGTTTAGCAATCAGCCCCAGCATTTT.

The J gene is TRBJ2-5, the V gene TRBV20-1; 9 bases align to TRBD2. This CDR3 contains 15 residues. Germline V gene lookup returns CDR1 DFQATT and CDR2 SNEGSKA (reference sequence). J was trimmed by 5 bases and V by 5 bases; bases with no gene match: 12. The CDR3: CSACRLAVAEETQYF. CDR3 DNA sequence: TGCAGTGCTTGCAGACTAGCGGTGGCTGAGGAGACCCAGTACTTC.

CDR3 sequence: CAISEPTRTEAFF. In DNA, the CDR3 is TGTGCCATCAGTGAGCCGACAAGGACTGAAGCTTTCTTT. The gene calls are TRBV10-3 and TRBJ1-1; D is undetermined. Germline V gene lookup returns CDR1 ENHRY and CDR2 SYGVKD. The CDR3 covers 13 residues. V lost 2 bases and J lost 5, with 9 bases in between.

This chain connects TRBV7-6 to TRBJ2-4; the D gene is possibly TRBD2 (6 bases). The end of the DNA is better explained by TRBJ2-7, so the J call may be wrong. This CDR3 has 15 amino acids. Looked up from germline, CDR1 is SGHVS and CDR2 is FNYEAQ. The CDR3 here is CASSSTRLPAGEQYF. DNA of the CDR3: TGTGCCAGCAGCTCTACCCGGTTACCAGCGGGCGAGCAGTACTTC.

Only a few counts were recorded for this clonotype. V is TRBV7-9 and J is TRBJ2-5; 9 nucleotides agree with TRBD2. CDR1 and CDR2 from the germline V gene are SEHNR and FQNEAQ (reference sequence). V shed 5 bases and J 3 bases; nucleotides not matched to a gene: 7. The CDR3 is 15 amino acids. The CDR3 coding sequence is TGTGCCAGCAGCCGGGGGTCTAGCGGGAAAGAGACCCAGTACTTC. It codes for CASSRGSSGKETQYF.

Ten or more counts support this clonotype. This chain connects TRBV20-1 to TRBJ1-2; D is possibly TRBD1 (5 bases). In germline, CDR1 is DFQATT, CDR2 SNEGSKA (reference sequence). This CDR3 is built from 15 residues. Deletions cut 6 bases from V and 8 bases from J, with 25 bases between. As DNA, the CDR3 is TGCAGTGCCATTAAGCCCCTCGGGGGTAAGGGAGGCTACACCTTC. It is translated as CSAIKPLGGKGGYTF.

This clonotype was counted ten times or more. V and J are TRBV20-1 and TRBJ2-7; D assignment may be TRBD1 or TRBD2 (5 bases each). Trimming removed 6 bases at V and 2 bases at J, with 14 bases between. The CDR3 is 13 residues long. Germline-derived CDR1 and CDR2 are DFQATT and SNEGSKA (reference sequence). CDR3 nucleotides: TGCAGTGCCCCCCGGGACGGAACCTACGAGCAGTACTTC. Residues: CSAPRDGTYEQYF.

This CDR3 is CASSSLGGGYNEQYF. Written as DNA, the CDR3 is TGTGCCAGCAGTAGCCTGGGCGGGGGCTATAATGAGCAGTACTTC. The chain is built from TRBV6-5 and TRBJ2-4, with a possible D match to TRBD2 (7 bases). The germline CDR1 and CDR2 sequences are MNHEY and SVGAGI. Trimming pared 5 bases from V and 13 bases from J, leaving 24 bases between. CDR3 size: 15 residues.

This clonotype was observed a few times. The chain carries TRBV7-9 and TRBJ2-4, with a possible D match to TRBD1 (5 bases). The ends were cut back, 0 bases at V and 2 bases at J, with 11 bases in the middle. Germline CDR1 and CDR2: SEHNR and FQNEAQ (reference sequence). There are 16 residues in the CDR3. In nucleotides, the CDR3 is TGTGCCAGCAGCTTAGCGAAAGGGGTAACCAAAAACATTCAGTACTTC. Protein product: CASSLAKGVTKNIQYF. Full variable domain (missing parts from reference TRBV7-9 and TRBJ2-4): DTGVSQNPRHKITKRGQNVTFRCDPISEHNRLYWYRQTLGQGPEFLTYFQNEAQLEKSRLLSDRFSAERPKGSFSTLEIQRTEQGDSAMYLCASSLAKGVTKNIQYFGAGTRLSVL.

This clonotype was recorded a few times. V and J are TRBV5-1 and TRBJ2-7; D unclear. There are 14 residues in the CDR3. CDR1 and CDR2 (germline): SGHRS, YFSETQ. V was cut by 2 bases and J by 4 bases, with 13 bases left in between. Here the CDR3 DNA reads TGCGCCAGCAGCTTTGAGGCCGCGACATACGAGCAGTACTTC. It codes for CASSFEAATYEQYF.

As concerns this clonotype: A much larger clonotype is one base distant, so this may be a read error. It is unclear where the CDR3 begins or ends on the DNA, so no DNA is shown, and the CDR3 is as TCRdb lists it. The chain has TRBV10-2 and TRBJ1-2; the table calls TRBD1, which could not be checked here. The CDR3 length equals 14 residues, ends included. CDR1 WSHSY and CDR2 SAAADI come from the germline V gene. CDR3: CATTALGQNYGCTF.

Comments on this clonotype: An end of the junction does not agree with germline; a read error may underlie this. V and J are TRBV14 and TRBJ2-5, with 9 bases lining up with TRBD1. The germline CDR1 and CDR2 sequences are SGHDN and FVKESK. CDR3 length: 15 amino acids. The CDR3, as DNA: TGTGCTAGCAGCTATAAAACAGGGGGCGAAGAGACCCAGTACTTC. Translating gives CASSYKTGGEETQYF.

On this clonotype itself: A much larger clone differs from this one at a single base, so this may be a read error. V is TRBV27 and J is TRBJ2-1, with 11 bases aligning to TRBD2. The CDR3 spans 15 residues. Germline values: CDR1 MNHEY, CDR2 SMNVEV (reference sequence). The CDR3 region has the DNA TGTGCCACCAGTTTTGTAGCGGGGGGGCTCAATGAGCAGTTCTTC. The encoded protein is CATSFVAGGLNEQFF.

The gene calls are TRBV2 and TRBJ2-4; perhaps TRBD2 as D (5 bases). There are 12 residues in the CDR3. V gave up 6 bases and J gave up 13 bases, with 16 bases separating them. Germline assignment: CDR1 SNHLY and CDR2 FYNNEI. CDR3 DNA sequence: TGTGCCAGCAGGGAGGACGACTACAAGCAGTACTTC. Amino acid sequence: CASREDDYKQYF.